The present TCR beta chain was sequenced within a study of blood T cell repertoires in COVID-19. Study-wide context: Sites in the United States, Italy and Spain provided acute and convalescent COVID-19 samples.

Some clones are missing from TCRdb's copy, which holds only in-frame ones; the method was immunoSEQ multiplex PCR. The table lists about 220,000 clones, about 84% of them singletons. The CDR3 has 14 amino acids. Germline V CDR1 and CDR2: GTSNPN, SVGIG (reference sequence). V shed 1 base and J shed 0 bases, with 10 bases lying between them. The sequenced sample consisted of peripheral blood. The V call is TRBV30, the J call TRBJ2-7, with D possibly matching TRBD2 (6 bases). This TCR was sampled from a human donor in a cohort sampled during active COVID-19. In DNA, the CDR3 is TGTGCCTGGAGTGCTGGGGGGAGCTCCTACGAGCAGTACTTC. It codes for CAWSAGGSSYEQYF.